This T cell receptor beta chain was found in a study of shared clonotypes between healthy human individuals. Study-level information: Each donor contributed plates that comprised three CD4 naive, three CD4 memory, two CD8 naive and one CD8 memory.

V shed 4 bases and J 6 bases; nucleotides not matched to a gene: 6. The germline CDR1 and CDR2 sequences are SGHRS and YFSETQ. CDR3 size: 13 residues. Running of the assay took place at deep level. Clones were sequenced by immunoSEQ multiplex PCR, and TCRdb holds only the in-frame ones, with some missing. The repertoire has roughly 600,000 clones, roughly 98% of them found once; the top ten carry approximately 0.33%. Positive CCR7 selection of CD45RO-negative cells yielded the naive CD8 cells, and terminally differentiated effector memory CD45RA+ cells were excluded. On this clone itself: Antigen specificity is unknown.

Study observations and caveats: In general, naive subsets displayed greater estimated richness than memory subsets did. Represented diversity, genetic and exposure-history alike, was limited by few donors.

The sample was naive CD8+ T cells sorted from blood. This chain joins TRBV5-1 and TRBJ2-7; the match to TRBD1 covers 8 bases. This sequence originates from a man between 25 and 39 years old in good health. The CDR3 protein is CASSTTGVGEQYF. The CDR3 DNA follows: TGCGCCAGCAGCACGACAGGGGTTGGCGAGCAGTACTTC.